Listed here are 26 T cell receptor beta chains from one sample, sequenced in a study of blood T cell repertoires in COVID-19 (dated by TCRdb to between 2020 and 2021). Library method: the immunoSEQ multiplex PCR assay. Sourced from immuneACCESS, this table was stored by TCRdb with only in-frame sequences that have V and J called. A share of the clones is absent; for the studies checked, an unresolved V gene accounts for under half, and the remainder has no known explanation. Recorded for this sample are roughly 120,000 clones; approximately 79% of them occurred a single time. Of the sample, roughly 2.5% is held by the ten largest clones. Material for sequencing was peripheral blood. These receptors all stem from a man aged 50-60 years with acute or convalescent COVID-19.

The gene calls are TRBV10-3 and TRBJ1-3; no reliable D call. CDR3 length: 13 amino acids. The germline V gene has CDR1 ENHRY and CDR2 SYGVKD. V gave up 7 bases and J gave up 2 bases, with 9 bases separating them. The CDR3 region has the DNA TGTGCCATCATCAGTGCCACTGGAAACACCATATATTTT. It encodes CAIISATGNTIYF.

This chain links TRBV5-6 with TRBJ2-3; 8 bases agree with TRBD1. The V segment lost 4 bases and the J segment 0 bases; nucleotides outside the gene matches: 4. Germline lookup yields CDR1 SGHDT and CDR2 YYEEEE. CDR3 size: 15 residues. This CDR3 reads CASSPTGVSTDTQYF. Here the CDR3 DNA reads TGTGCCAGCAGCCCGACAGGGGTGAGCACAGATACGCAGTATTTT. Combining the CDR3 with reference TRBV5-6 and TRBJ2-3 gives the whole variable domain DAGVTQSPTHLIKTRGQQVTLRCSPKSGHDTVSWYQQALGQGPQFIFQYYEEEERQRGNFPDRFSGHQFPNYSSELNVNALLLGDSALYLCASSPTGVSTDTQYFGPGTRLTVL.

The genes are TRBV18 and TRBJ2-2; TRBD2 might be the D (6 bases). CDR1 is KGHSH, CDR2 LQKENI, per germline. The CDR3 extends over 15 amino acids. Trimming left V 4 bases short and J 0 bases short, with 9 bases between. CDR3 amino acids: CASSLAGPNTGELFF. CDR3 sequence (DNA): TGTGCCAGCTCACTGGCGGGACCGAACACCGGGGAGCTGTTTTTT.

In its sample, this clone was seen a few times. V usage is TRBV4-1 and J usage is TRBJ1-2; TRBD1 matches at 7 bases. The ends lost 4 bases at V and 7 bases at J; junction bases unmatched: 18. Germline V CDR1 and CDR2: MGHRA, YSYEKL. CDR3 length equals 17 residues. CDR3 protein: CASSPAQGGQIFGGYTF. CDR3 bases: TGCGCCAGCAGCCCTGCCCAGGGGGGACAGATATTTGGTGGCTACACCTTC.

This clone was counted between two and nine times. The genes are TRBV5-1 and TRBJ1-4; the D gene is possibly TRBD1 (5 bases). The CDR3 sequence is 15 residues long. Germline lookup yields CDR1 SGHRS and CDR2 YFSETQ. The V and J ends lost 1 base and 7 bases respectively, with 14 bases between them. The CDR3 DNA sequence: TGCGCCAGCAGCTTGCAAGGGCAAGGGGCTGAAAAACTGTTTTTT. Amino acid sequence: CASSLQGQGAEKLFF.

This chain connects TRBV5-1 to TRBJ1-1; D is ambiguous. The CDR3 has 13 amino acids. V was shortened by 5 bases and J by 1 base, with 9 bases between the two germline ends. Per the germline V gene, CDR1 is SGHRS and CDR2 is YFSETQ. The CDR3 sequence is CASSDRQNTEAFF. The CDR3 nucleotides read TGCGCCAGCAGTGATCGACAGAACACTGAAGCTTTCTTT.

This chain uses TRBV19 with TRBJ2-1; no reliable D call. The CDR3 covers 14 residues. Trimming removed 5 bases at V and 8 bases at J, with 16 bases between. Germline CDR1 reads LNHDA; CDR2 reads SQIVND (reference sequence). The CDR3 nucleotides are TGTGCCAGTAGTGCGATCCTACACGAGGATGAGCAGTTCTTC. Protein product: CASSAILHEDEQFF.

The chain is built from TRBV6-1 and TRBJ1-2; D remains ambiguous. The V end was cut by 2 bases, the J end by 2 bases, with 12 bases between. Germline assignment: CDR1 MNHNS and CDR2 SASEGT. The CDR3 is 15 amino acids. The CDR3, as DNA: TGTGCCAGCAGTGAAAATTTGTGGCGGAACTATGGCTACACCTTC. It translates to CASSENLWRNYGYTF.

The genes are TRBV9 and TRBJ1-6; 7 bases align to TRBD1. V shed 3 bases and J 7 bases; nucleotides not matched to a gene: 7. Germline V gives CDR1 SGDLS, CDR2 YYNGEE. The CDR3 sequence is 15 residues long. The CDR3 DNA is TGTGCCAGCAGCGGGAGACAGGGTACCAATTCACCCCTCCACTTT. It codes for CASSGRQGTNSPLHF.

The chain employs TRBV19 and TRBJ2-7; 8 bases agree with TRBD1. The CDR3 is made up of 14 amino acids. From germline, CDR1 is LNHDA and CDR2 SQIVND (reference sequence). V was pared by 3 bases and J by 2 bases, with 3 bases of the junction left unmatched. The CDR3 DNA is TGTGCCAGTAGTATGACAGGGGCCACCTACGAGCAGTACTTC. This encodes CASSMTGATYEQYF.

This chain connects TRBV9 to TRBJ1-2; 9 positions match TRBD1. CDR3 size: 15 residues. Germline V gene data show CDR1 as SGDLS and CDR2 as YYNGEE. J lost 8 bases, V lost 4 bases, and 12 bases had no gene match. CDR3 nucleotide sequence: TGTGCCAGCAGCCTTACAGGGGGCGCGGGGGAAGGCTACACCTTC. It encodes CASSLTGGAGEGYTF. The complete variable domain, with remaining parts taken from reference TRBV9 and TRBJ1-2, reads DSGVTQTPKHLITATGQRVTLRCSPRSGDLSVYWYQQSLDQGLQFLIQYYNGEERAKGNILERFSAQQFPDLHSELNLSSLELGDSALYFCASSLTGGAGEGYTFGSGTRLTVV.

The CDR3 reads CASRRVQTGTQYF. For the CDR3, the DNA is TGTGCCAGCAGGCGCGTCCAAACCGGGACCCAGTACTTC. This chain uses TRBV6-5 with TRBJ2-5, with unresolved D. This CDR3 spans 13 amino acids. The germline gives CDR1 MNHEY, CDR2 SVGAGI. V was pared by 6 bases and J by 7 bases, with 15 bases between.

In DNA form, the CDR3 reads TGTGCCAGCTCACCACCTTCTATTGATGGCTACACCTTC. Its translation is CASSPPSIDGYTF. V gene TRBV18 combines with J gene TRBJ1-2; no clear D gene. Germline V CDR1 and CDR2: KGHSH, LQKENI. CDR3 length equals 13 residues. V was shortened by 0 bases and J by 6 bases, with 8 bases between the two germline ends.

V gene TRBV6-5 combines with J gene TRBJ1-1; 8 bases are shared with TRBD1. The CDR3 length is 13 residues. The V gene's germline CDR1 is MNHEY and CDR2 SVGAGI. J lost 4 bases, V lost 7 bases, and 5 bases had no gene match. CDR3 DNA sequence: TGTGCCAGCATCCTGGACAGGGCCACTGAAGCTTTCTTT. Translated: CASILDRATEAFF.

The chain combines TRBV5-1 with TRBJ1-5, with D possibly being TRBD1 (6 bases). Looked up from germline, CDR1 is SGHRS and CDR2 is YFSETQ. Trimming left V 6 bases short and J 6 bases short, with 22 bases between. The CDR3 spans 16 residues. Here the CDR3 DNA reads TGCGCCAGCAAGACGACCCGGACAGAGTTCCTTCAGCCCCAGCATTTT. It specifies CASKTTRTEFLQPQHF.

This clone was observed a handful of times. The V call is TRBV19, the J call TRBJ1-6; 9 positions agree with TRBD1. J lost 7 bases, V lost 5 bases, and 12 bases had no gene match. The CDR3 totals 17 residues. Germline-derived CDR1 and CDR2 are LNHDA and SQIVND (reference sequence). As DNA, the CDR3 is TGTGCCAGTAGTGCCCCCCGGGACAGGGTGGGAAATTCACCCCTCCACTTT. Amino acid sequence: CASSAPRDRVGNSPLHF.

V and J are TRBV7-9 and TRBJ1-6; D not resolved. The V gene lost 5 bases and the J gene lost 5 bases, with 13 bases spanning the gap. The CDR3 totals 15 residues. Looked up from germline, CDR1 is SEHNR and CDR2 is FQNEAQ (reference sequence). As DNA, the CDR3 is TGTGCCAGCAGCCTGCCACAGTCGAATAATTCACCCCTCCACTTT. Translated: CASSLPQSNNSPLHF. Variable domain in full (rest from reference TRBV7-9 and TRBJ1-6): DTGVSQNPRHKITKRGQNVTFRCDPISEHNRLYWYRQTLGQGPEFLTYFQNEAQLEKSRLLSDRFSAERPKGSFSTLEIQRTEQGDSAMYLCASSLPQSNNSPLHFGNGTRLTVT.

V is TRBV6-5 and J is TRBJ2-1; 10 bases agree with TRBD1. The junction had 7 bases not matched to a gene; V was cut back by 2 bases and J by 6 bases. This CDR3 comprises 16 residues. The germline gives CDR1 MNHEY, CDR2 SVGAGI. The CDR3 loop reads CASSYLTGTGVNEQFF. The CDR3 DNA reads TGTGCCAGCAGTTACCTCACCGGGACAGGGGTCAATGAGCAGTTCTTC.

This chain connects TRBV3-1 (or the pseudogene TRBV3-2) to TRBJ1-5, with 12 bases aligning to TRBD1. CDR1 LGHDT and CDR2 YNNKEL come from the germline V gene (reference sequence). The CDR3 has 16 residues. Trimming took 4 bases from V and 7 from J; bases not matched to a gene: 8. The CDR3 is CASSLGTGGARQPQHF. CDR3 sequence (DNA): TGTGCCAGCAGCCTAGGGACAGGGGGCGCGAGGCAGCCCCAGCATTTT.

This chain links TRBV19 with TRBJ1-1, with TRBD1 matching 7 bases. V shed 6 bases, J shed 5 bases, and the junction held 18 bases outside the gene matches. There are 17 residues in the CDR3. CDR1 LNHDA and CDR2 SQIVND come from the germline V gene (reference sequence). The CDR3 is CASSKPPRQGGMTEAFF. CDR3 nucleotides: TGTGCCAGTAGCAAACCCCCTCGACAGGGAGGTATGACTGAAGCTTTCTTT.

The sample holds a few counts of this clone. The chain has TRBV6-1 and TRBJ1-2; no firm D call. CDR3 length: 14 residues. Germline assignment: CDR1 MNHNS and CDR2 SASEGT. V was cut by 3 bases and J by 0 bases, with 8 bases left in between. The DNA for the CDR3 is TGTGCCAGCAGTGATACCGGGGCTAACTATGGCTACACCTTC. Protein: CASSDTGANYGYTF.

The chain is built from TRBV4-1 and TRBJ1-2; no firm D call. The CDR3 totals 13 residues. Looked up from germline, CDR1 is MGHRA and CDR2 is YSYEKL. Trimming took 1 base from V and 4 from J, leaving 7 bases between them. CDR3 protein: CASSQGGSYGYTF. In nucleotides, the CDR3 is TGCGCCAGCAGCCAAGGAGGGAGCTATGGCTACACCTTC.

The CDR3 is CASSLGLHTEQFF. In nucleotides, the CDR3 is TGTGCCAGCAGCTTAGGTCTGCACACTGAGCAGTTCTTC. The chain uses TRBV7-8 and TRBJ2-1; no firm D call. The CDR3 is made up of 13 amino acids. The germline gives CDR1 SGHVS, CDR2 FQNEAQ. V lost 1 base and J 9 bases, leaving 10 bases between the germline ends. Based on the CDR3 plus reference TRBV7-8 and TRBJ2-1, the full variable domain is GAGVSQSPRYKVAKRGQDVALRCDPISGHVSLFWYQQALGQGPEFLTYFQNEAQLDKSGLPSDRFFAERPEGSVSTLKIQRTQQEDSAVYLCASSLGLHTEQFFGPGTRLTVL.

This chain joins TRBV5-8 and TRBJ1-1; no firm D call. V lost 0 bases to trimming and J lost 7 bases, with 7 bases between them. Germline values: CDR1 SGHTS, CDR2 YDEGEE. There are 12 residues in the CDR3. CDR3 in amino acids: CASSLVASEAFF. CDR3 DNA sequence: TGTGCCAGCAGCTTGGTCGCTAGTGAAGCTTTCTTT.

CDR3 nucleotide sequence: TGTGCCAGCAGTGAACACAGGGGACCGTCCTACGAGCAGTACTTC. Its translation: CASSEHRGPSYEQYF. This chain links TRBV6-1 with TRBJ2-7; 7 bases match TRBD1. Per the germline V gene, CDR1 is MNHNS and CDR2 is SASEGT. The CDR3 runs 15 residues. The trim removed 2 bases at V and 1 base at J, leaving 5 bases unmatched.

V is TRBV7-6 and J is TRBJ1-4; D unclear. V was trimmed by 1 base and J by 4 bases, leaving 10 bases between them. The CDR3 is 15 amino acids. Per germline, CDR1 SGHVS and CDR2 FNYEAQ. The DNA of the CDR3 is TGTGCCAGCAGCTTAGGACACACCCTTAATGAAAAACTGTTTTTT. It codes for CASSLGHTLNEKLFF.